This TCR beta chain was sequenced for a study of blood T cell repertoires in COVID-19. The CDR3 is made up of 14 amino acids. CDR1 is LNHDA, CDR2 SQIVND, per germline (reference sequence). V lost 0 bases and J lost 10, with 10 bases in between. Produced via immunoSEQ multiplex PCR; TCRdb's table is partial and in-frame only. The table includes 100,000 to 120,000 clones, about two thirds detected once. The rearrangement links TRBV19 to TRBJ1-6; D uncertain. Sequenced material: peripheral blood. This clonotype was sampled from a middle-aged woman with acute or convalescent COVID-19. CDR3 protein: CASSIEGRESPLHF. For the CDR3, the DNA is TGTGCCAGTAGTATAGAGGGAAGGGAGTCACCCCTCCACTTT.